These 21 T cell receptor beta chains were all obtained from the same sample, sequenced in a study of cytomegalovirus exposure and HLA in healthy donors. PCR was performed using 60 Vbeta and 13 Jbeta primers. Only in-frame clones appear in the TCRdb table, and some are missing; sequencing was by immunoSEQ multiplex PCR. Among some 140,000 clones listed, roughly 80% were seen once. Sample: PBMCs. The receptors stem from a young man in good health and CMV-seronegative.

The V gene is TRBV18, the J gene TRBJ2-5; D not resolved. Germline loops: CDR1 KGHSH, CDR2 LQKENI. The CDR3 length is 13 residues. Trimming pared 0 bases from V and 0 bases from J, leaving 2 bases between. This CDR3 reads CASSPPNQETQYF. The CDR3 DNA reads TGTGCCAGCTCACCACCCAACCAAGAGACCCAGTACTTC.

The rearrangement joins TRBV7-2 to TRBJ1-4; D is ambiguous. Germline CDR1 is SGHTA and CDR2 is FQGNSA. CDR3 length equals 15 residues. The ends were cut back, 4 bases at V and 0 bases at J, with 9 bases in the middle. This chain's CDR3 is CASSSGSATNEKLFF. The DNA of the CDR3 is TGTGCCAGCAGCTCCGGGAGTGCAACTAATGAAAAACTGTTTTTT. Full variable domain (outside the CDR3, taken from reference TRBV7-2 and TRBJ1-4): GAGVSQSPSNKVTEKGKDVELRCDPISGHTALYWYRQSLGQGLEFLIYFQGNSAPDKSGLPSDRFSAERTGGSVSTLTIQRTQQEDSAVYLCASSSGSATNEKLFFGSGTQLSVL.

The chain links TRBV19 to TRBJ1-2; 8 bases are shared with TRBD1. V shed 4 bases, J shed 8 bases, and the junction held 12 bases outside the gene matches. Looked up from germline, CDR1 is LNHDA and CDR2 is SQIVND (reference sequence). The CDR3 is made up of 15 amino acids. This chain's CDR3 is CASSNFGAGGLGYTF. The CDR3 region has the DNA TGTGCCAGTAGTAACTTTGGGGCAGGGGGCCTGGGCTACACCTTC.

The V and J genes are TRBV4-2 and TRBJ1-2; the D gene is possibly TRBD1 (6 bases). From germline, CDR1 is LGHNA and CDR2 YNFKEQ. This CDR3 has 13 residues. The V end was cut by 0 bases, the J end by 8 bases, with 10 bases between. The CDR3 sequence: CASSQEQGWGYTF. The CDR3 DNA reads TGTGCCAGCAGCCAAGAACAGGGCTGGGGCTACACCTTC.

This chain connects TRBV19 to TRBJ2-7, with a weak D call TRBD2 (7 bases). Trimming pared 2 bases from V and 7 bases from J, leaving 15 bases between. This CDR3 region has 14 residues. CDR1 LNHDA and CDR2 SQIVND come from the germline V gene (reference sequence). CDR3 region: CASSIYGGRGEQYF. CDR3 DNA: TGTGCCAGTAGTATATACGGGGGGCGCGGGGAGCAGTACTTC.

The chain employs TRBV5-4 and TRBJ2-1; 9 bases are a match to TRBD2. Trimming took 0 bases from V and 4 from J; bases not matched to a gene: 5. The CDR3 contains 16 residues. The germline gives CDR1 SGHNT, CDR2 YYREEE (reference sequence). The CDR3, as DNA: TGTGCCAGCAGCTTGGGGCTAGCGGGGTCTTACAATGAGCAGTTCTTC. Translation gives CASSLGLAGSYNEQFF.

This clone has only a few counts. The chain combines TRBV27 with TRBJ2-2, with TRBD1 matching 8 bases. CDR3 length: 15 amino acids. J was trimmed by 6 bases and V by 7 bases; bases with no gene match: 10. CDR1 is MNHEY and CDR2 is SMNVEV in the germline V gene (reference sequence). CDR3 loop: CASNWGTGMSGELFF. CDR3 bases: TGTGCCAGCAACTGGGGGACAGGAATGTCCGGGGAGCTGTTTTTT.

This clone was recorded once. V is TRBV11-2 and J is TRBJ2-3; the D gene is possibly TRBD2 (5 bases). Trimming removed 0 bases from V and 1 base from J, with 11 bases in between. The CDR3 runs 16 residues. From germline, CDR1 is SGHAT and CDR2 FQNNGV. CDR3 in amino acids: CASSLEASWGTDTQYF. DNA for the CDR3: TGTGCCAGCAGCTTAGAGGCTAGCTGGGGCACAGATACGCAGTATTTT.

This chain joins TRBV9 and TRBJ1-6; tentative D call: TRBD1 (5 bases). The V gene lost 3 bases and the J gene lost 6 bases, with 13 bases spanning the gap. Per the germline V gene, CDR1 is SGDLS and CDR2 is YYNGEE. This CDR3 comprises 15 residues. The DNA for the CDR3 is TGTGCCAGCAGCGCCCTAGGAAGGGGTAATTCACCCCTCCACTTT. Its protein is CASSALGRGNSPLHF.

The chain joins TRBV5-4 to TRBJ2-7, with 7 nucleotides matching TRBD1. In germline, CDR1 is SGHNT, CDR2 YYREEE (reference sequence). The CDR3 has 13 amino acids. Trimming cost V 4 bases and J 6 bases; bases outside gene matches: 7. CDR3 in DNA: TGTGCCAGCAGCACCGCACAGGGGTCCGAGCAGTACTTC. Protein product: CASSTAQGSEQYF.

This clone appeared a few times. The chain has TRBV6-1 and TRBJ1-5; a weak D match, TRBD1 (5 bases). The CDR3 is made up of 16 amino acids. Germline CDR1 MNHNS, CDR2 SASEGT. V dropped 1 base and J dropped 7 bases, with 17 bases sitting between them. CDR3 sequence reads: CASSEGWRDEEQPQHF. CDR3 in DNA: TGTGCCAGCAGTGAAGGTTGGAGGGACGAGGAACAGCCCCAGCATTTT.

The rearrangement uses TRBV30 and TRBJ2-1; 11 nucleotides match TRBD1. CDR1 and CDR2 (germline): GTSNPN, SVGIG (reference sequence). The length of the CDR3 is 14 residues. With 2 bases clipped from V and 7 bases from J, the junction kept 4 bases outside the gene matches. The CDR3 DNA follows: TGTGCCTGGAGTTCCGGGACAGGGGGGAATGAGCAGTTCTTC. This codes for CAWSSGTGGNEQFF.

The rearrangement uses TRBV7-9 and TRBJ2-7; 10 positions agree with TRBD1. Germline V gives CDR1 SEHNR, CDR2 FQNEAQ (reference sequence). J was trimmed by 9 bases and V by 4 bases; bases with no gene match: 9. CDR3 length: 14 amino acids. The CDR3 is CASSSSTGGLVQYF. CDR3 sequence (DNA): TGTGCCAGCAGCTCATCGACAGGGGGCCTTGTGCAGTACTTC.

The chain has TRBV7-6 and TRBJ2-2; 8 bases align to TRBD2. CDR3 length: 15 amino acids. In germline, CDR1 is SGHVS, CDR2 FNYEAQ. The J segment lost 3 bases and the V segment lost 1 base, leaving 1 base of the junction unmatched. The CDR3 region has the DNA TGTGCCAGCAGCTTAGACGGGGGGGACACCGGGGAGCTGTTTTTT. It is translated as CASSLDGGDTGELFF.

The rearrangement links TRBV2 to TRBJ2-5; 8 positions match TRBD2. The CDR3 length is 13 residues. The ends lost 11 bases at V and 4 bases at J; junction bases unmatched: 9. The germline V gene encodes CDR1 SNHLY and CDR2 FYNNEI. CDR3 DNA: TGTGCCCGATCGGGGGGGGCGGGAGAGACCCAGTACTTC. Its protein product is CARSGGAGETQYF.

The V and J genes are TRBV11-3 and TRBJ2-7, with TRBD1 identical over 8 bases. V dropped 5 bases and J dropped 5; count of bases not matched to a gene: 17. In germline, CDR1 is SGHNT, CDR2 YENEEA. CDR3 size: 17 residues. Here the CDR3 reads CASSPGVRTGSDHEQYF. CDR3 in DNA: TGTGCCAGCAGCCCCGGTGTAAGGACAGGGTCGGACCACGAGCAGTACTTC.

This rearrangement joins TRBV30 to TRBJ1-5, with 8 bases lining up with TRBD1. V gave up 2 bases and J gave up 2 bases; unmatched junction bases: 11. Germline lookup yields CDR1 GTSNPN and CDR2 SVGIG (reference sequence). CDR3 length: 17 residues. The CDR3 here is CAWSLKLGTGGNQPQHF. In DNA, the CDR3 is TGTGCCTGGAGTCTAAAACTCGGGACAGGAGGCAATCAGCCCCAGCATTTT.

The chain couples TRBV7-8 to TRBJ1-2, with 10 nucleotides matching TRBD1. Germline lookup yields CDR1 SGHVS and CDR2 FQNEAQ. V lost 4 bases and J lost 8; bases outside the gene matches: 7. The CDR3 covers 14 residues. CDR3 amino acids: CASSSWDRGKGYTF. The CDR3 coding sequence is TGTGCCAGCAGCTCCTGGGACAGGGGAAAGGGCTACACCTTC.

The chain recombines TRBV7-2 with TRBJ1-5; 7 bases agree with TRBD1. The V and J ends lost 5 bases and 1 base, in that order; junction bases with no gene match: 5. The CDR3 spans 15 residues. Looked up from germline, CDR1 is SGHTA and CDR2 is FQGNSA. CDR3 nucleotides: TGTGCCAGCAGCCAGGACAGGTTAAGCAATCAGCCCCAGCATTTT. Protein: CASSQDRLSNQPQHF.

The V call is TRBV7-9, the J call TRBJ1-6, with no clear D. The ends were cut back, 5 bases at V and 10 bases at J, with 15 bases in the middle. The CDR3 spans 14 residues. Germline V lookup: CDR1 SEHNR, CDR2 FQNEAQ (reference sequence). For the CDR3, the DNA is TGTGCCAGCAGCCCCGGACGGACGGGGTCACCCCTCCACTTT. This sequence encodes CASSPGRTGSPLHF. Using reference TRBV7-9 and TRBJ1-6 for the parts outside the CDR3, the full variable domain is DTGVSQNPRHKITKRGQNVTFRCDPISEHNRLYWYRQTLGQGPEFLTYFQNEAQLEKSRLLSDRFSAERPKGSFSTLEIQRTEQGDSAMYLCASSPGRTGSPLHFGNGTRLTVT.

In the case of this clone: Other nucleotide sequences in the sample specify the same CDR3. The CDR3 is CASSRGAYNEQFF. CDR3 DNA: TGTGCCAGCAGTCGGGGGGCCTACAATGAGCAGTTCTTC. The chain joins TRBV7-2 to TRBJ2-1; 7 bases match TRBD2. CDR1 and CDR2 (germline): SGHTA, FQGNSA. This CDR3 contains 13 residues. V was pared by 6 bases and J by 2 bases, with 1 base of the junction left unmatched.